A selection of T cell receptor beta chains follows, all from one sample in a study of blood T cell repertoires in COVID-19. Repertoires were generated with immunoSEQ multiplex PCR, while TCRdb's copy carries only in-frame clones and drops some. The table shows around 270,000 clones, with 80% to 90% occurring only once. Source material: peripheral blood. The receptors originated from a man aged 40-49 years with acute or convalescent COVID-19. Both conserved end residues are part of each CDR3. D genes are given only for firm matches. Size values are once, few and many counts, or a class for expanded clones, and some rows have none.

TRBJ2-7,.,.,TRBV11-3,CASSLGGGKYEQYF,TGTGCCAGCAGCTTAGGAGGGGGAAAATACGAGCAGTACTTC
TRBJ1-2,.,.,TRBV12-5,CASGLAIPGDRGSYGYTF,TGTGCTAGTGGTTTGGCCATCCCCGGGGATCGGGGAAGCTATGGCTACACCTTC
TRBJ2-2,.,.,TRBV15,CATSRDYPSGLRTGELFF,TGTGCCACCAGCAGAGACTACCCTTCAGGGCTTCGAACCGGGGAGCTGTTTTTT
TRBJ2-3,.,.,TRBV5-1,CASSLLTFTDTQYF,TGCGCCAGCAGCTTGCTCACTTTCACAGATACGCAGTATTTT
TRBJ1-2,TRBD1,.,TRBV7-2,CASSFDRGRGYGYTF,TGTGCCAGCAGCTTCGACAGGGGGCGCGGCTATGGCTACACCTTC
TRBJ2-1,.,.,TRBV5-1,CASSLQGGENEQFF,TGCGCCAGCAGCTTGCAGGGGGGAGAGAATGAGCAGTTCTTC
TRBJ2-3,.,.,TRBV24-1,CATSEPTELLNADTQYF,TGTGCCACCAGTGAACCGACCGAACTACTCAATGCAGATACGCAGTATTTT
TRBJ1-1,.,once,TRBV7-8,CASSLGVRGAFF,TGTGCCAGCAGCTTAGGTGTTAGGGGAGCTTTCTTT
TRBJ1-1,TRBD1,.,TRBV5-1,CASSLSNRGTGTGVNTEAFF,TGCGCCAGCAGCTTGTCCAATCGGGGAACCGGGACAGGGGTGAACACTGAAGCTTTCTTT
TRBJ2-1,.,.,TRBV12-3/TRBV12-4,CASSFARHNEQFF,TGTGCCAGCAGTTTTGCGCGGCACAATGAGCAGTTCTTC
TRBJ1-5,.,.,TRBV6-5,CASSRGGAYNQPQHF,TGTGCCAGCAGTCGAGGCGGAGCCTACAATCAGCCCCAGCATTTT
TRBJ2-1,.,.,TRBV6-2/TRBV6-3,CASSYPESGDEQFF,TGTGCCAGCAGTTACCCCGAATCAGGGGATGAGCAGTTCTTC
TRBJ1-3,.,.,TRBV7-8,CASSLQGTIYF,TGTGCCAGCAGCTTACAGGGCACCATATATTTT
TRBJ1-2,.,.,TRBV7-2,CASSPDSFYGYTF,TGTGCCAGCAGCCCGGACAGTTTCTATGGCTACACCTTC
TRBJ2-3,.,once,TRBV6-5,CASSYPTGDTQYF,TGTGCCAGCAGCTATCCAACAGGGGATACGCAGTATTTT
TRBJ2-1,TRBD2,.,TRBV7-8,CASSHTWDFGGTNEQFF,TGTGCCAGCAGCCATACTTGGGACTTCGGGGGGACGAATGAGCAGTTCTTC
TRBJ1-1,.,.,TRBV27,CASSSPWTEAFF,TGTGCCAGCAGTTCACCTTGGACAGAAGCTTTCTTT
TRBJ1-1,.,.,TRBV15,CATSEQGYTEAFF,TGTGCCACCAGCGAACAGGGTTACACTGAAGCTTTCTTT
TRBJ2-2,.,.,TRBV10-3,CASGATGELFF,TGTGCCAGTGGGGCTACCGGGGAGCTGTTTTTT
TRBJ1-1,.,.,TRBV2,CATSSGSTEAFF,TGTGCCACCTCGAGTGGGAGCACTGAAGCTTTCTTT
TRBJ1-1,.,once,TRBV28,CASSLGRFEAFF,TGTGCCAGCAGTTTAGGGAGGTTTGAAGCTTTCTTT
TRBJ1-1,.,.,TRBV20-1,CSASFRVRTEAFF,TGCAGTGCTAGTTTTCGGGTCCGCACTGAAGCTTTCTTT
TRBJ2-7,TRBD1,.,TRBV25-1,CASRLGQGTYEQYF,TGTGCCAGCAGATTAGGACAGGGAACCTACGAGCAGTACTTC
TRBJ1-6,.,.,TRBV10-3,CATKSDSFNSPLHF,TGTGCCACCAAATCCGACAGTTTTAATTCACCCCTCCACTTT
TRBJ1-1,TRBD1,.,TRBV5-6,CASSSQGARITEAFF,TGTGCCAGCAGCTCCCAGGGGGCGCGTATCACTGAAGCTTTCTTT
TRBJ2-2,.,.,TRBV19,CASVEAVNTGELFF,TGTGCCAGTGTAGAGGCAGTCAACACCGGGGAGCTGTTTTTT
TRBJ2-2,.,.,TRBV9,CASSPRQFGNTGELFF,TGTGCCAGCAGCCCGAGACAGTTCGGCAACACCGGGGAGCTGTTTTTT
TRBJ2-4,TRBD2,.,TRBV7-6,CASSLGYSGGNIQYF,TGTGCCAGCAGCTTAGGGTATAGCGGGGGTAACATTCAGTACTTC
TRBJ2-3,TRBD2,.,TRBV10-2,CASEGPSGGTDTQYF,TGCGCCAGCGAGGGGCCTAGCGGGGGCACAGATACGCAGTATTTT
TRBJ1-2,.,.,TRBV24-1,CATSEAGYSGYTF,TGTGCCACCAGTGAGGCAGGGTATTCTGGCTACACCTTC
TRBJ2-1,TRBD2,.,TRBV2,CASRGRLAGVYNEQFF,TGTGCCAGCAGGGGCAGACTAGCGGGGGTCTACAATGAGCAGTTCTTC
TRBJ1-5,.,.,TRBV19,CASNTVSNQPQHF,TGTGCCAGTAACACAGTCAGCAATCAGCCCCAGCATTTT
TRBJ2-7,.,.,TRBV11-2,CASRQLKGRFYEQYF,TGTGCCAGCCGCCAGCTTAAAGGGAGGTTTTATGAGCAGTACTTC
TRBJ1-1,.,.,TRBV5-1,CASSILAGANTEAFF,TGCGCCAGCAGCATCCTCGCGGGGGCGAACACTGAAGCTTTCTTT
TRBJ1-2,TRBD1,.,TRBV6-5,CASSYSVGQVDYGYTF,TGTGCCAGCAGTTACTCAGTTGGACAGGTGGACTATGGCTACACCTTC
TRBJ1-2,.,.,TRBV4-1,CASSQDPPGNPFNYGYTF,TGCGCCAGCAGCCAAGATCCTCCAGGAAATCCTTTCAACTATGGCTACACCTTC
TRBJ1-6,TRBD1,.,TRBV27,CASANRGNSPLHF,TGTGCCAGCGCGAACAGGGGGAATTCACCCCTCCACTTT
TRBJ1-1,.,.,TRBV10-3,CAISPRGVPNTEAFF,TGTGCCATCAGTCCCCGGGGGGTACCGAACACTGAAGCTTTCTTT
TRBJ2-7,.,.,TRBV7-6,CASSYRGGSYEQYF,TGTGCCAGCAGCTACAGGGGAGGCTCCTACGAGCAGTACTTC
TRBJ1-5,.,.,TRBV3-1/TRBV3-2,CASSQAWEKGQPQHF,TGTGCCAGCAGCCAAGCTTGGGAGAAGGGTCAGCCCCAGCATTTT
TRBJ2-3,.,few,TRBV6-1,CASSEQGNTQYF,TGTGCCAGCAGTGAGCAGGGGAATACGCAGTATTTT
TRBJ1-2,.,.,TRBV29-1,CSVKDAGPSNYGYTF,TGCAGCGTTAAGGACGCAGGGCCATCTAACTATGGCTACACCTTC
TRBJ1-2,.,.,TRBV18,CASSPDILANYGYTF,TGTGCCAGCTCACCAGACATATTGGCTAACTATGGCTACACCTTC
TRBJ2-1,TRBD1,.,TRBV7-3,CASSPQRQGASNEQFF,TGTGCCAGCAGCCCTCAGAGACAGGGGGCCAGTAATGAGCAGTTCTTC
TRBJ2-1,TRBD1,.,TRBV11-2,CASSSIQGVGQFF,TGTGCCAGCAGCTCGATACAGGGGGTGGGGCAGTTCTTC
TRBJ1-6,TRBD1,once,TRBV30,CAWSRDRYNSPLHF,TGTGCCTGGAGCCGGGACAGATATAATTCACCCCTCCACTTT
TRBJ1-5,.,.,TRBV24-1,CVTSDSVTGSQPQHF,TGTGTCACCAGTGATTCCGTAACCGGTAGTCAGCCCCAGCATTTT
TRBJ2-3,TRBD1,once,TRBV10-1,CASKGQGSTDTQYF,TGCGCCAGCAAGGGACAGGGGAGCACAGATACGCAGTATTTT
TRBJ2-7,.,.,TRBV15,CATSRRGGAYEQYF,TGTGCCACCAGCAGGAGAGGGGGTGCCTACGAGCAGTACTTC
TRBJ2-5,.,.,TRBV2,CASSEWGGGKTQYF,TGTGCCAGCAGTGAGTGGGGGGGCGGTAAGACCCAGTACTTC
TRBJ1-2,TRBD1,.,TRBV7-2,CASSPTGGNYGYTF,TGTGCCAGCAGCCCCACAGGGGGTAACTATGGCTACACCTTC
TRBJ1-1,.,.,TRBV19,CASSITGVNTEAFF,TGTGCCAGTAGTATCACGGGGGTTAACACTGAAGCTTTCTTT
TRBJ2-7,.,.,TRBV30,CAWSPVGGEQYF,TGTGCCTGGAGCCCTGTAGGAGGGGAGCAGTACTTC
TRBJ1-1,.,once,TRBV19,CASRARVNTEAFF,TGTGCCAGTAGGGCCAGGGTGAACACTGAAGCTTTCTTT
TRBJ2-3,TRBD1,.,TRBV3-1/TRBV3-2,CASSGTGEFTDTQYF,TGTGCCAGCAGCGGAACAGGGGAGTTCACAGATACGCAGTATTTT
TRBJ1-1,.,once,TRBV19,CASSVGSNTEAFF,TGTGCCAGTAGTGTCGGTTCCAACACTGAAGCTTTCTTT
TRBJ2-3,TRBD1,.,TRBV18,CASSPTGTGGFGTDTQYF,TGTGCCAGCTCACCAACCGGGACAGGGGGCTTTGGCACAGATACGCAGTATTTT